This T cell receptor beta chain was retrieved from a study of blood T cells in healthy people across ages. V gave up 5 bases and J gave up 3 bases, with 14 bases separating them. The CDR3 is 15 amino acids. Germline lookup yields CDR1 SGHRS and CDR2 YFSETQ. For the second PCR, which ran for about 6 to 11 cycles, a sample-barcoded 5' primer and a J-beta primer mix were used. MiXCR, run by TCRdb on the 5' RACE reads, gives a single entry per CDR3 protein. Counted here are 700,000 or so distinct CDR3 sequences, about 43% occurring once; the ten biggest clones make up about 30%. The clonotype was recovered from a man older than 75 in good health. The specimen sequenced was blood. This chain uses TRBV5-1 with TRBJ1-4, with D tentatively TRBD1 (5 bases). CDR3 coding DNA: TGCGCCAGCAGAGGGGTGCCCGACGCTAATGAAAAACTGTTTTTT. Encoded protein: CASRGVPDANEKLFF.